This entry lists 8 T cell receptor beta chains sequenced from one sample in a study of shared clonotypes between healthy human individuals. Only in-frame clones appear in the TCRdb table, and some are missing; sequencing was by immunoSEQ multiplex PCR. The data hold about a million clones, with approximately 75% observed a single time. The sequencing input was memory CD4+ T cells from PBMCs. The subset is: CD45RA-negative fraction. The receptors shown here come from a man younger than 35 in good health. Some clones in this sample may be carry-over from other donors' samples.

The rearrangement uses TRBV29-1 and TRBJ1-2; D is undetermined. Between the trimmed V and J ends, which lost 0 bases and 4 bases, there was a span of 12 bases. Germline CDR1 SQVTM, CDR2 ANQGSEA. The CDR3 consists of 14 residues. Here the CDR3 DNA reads TGCAGCGTTGAAGATCTGTGGGAACCCTATGGCTACACCTTC. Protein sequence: CSVEDLWEPYGYTF.

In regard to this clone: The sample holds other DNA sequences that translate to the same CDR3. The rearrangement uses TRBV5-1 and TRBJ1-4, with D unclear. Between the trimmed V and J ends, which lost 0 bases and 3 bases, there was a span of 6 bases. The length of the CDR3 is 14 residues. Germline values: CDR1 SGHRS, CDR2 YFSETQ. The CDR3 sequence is CASSLGHSNEKLFF. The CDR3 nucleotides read TGCGCCAGCAGCTTGGGACATTCTAATGAAAAACTGTTTTTT.

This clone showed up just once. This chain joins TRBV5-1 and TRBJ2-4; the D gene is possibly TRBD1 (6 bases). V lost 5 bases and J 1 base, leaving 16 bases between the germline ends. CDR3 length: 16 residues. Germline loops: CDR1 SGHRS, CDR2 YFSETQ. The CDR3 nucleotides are TGCGCCAGCAGATTTGGGGGCGGAGAGGCCAAAAACATTCAGTACTTC. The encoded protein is CASRFGGGEAKNIQYF. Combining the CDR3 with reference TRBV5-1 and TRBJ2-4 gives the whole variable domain KAGVTQTPRYLIKTRGQQVTLSCSPISGHRSVSWYQQTPGQGLQFLFEYFSETQRNKGNFPGRFSGRQFSNSRSEMNVSTLELGDSALYLCASRFGGGEAKNIQYFGAGTRLSVL.

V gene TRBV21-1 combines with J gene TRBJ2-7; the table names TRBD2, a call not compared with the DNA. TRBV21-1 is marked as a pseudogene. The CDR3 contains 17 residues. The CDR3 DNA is TGTGCCAGCAACGGAGAAGGGAGGAGCGGGCCCTCCTACGAGCAGTACTTC. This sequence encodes CASNGEGRSGPSYEQYF.

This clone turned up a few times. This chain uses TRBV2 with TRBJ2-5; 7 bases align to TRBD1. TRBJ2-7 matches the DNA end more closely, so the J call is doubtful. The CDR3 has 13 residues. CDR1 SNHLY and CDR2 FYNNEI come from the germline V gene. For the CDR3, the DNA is TGTGCCAGCAGTCGACAGGGCTCCTACGAGCAGTACTTC. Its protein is CASSRQGSYEQYF.

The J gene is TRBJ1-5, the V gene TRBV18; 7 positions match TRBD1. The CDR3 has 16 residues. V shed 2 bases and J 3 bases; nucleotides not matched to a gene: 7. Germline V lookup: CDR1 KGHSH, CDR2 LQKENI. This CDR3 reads CASSPNSGTDNQPQHF. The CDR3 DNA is TGTGCCAGCTCACCAAATTCCGGGACAGACAATCAGCCCCAGCATTTT.

CDR3 sequence reads: CATNRGVPGELFF. Written as DNA, the CDR3 is TGTGCCACCAACCGTGGGGTACCCGGGGAGCTGTTTTTT. The chain couples TRBV28 to TRBJ2-2; no clear D. V dropped 10 bases and J dropped 6 bases, with 15 bases sitting between them. Germline CDR1 and CDR2: MDHEN and SYDVKM. The CDR3 contains 13 residues.

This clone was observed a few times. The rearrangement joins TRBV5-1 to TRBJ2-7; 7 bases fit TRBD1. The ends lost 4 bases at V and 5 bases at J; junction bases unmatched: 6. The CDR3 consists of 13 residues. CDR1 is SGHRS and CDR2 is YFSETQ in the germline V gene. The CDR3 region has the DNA TGCGCCAGCAGCCTGGGGACAGTTGACGAGCAGTACTTC. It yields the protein CASSLGTVDEQYF.